This TCR beta chain is drawn from a study of blood T cell repertoires in COVID-19. This CDR3 has 15 amino acids. V was pared by 6 bases and J by 5 bases, with 9 bases of the junction left unmatched. CDR1 and CDR2 (germline): MNHEY, SMNVEV (reference sequence). TCRdb keeps only in-frame clones here, not all; method: immunoSEQ multiplex PCR. Among approximately 230,000 clones, about nine tenths were seen once, and the ten largest hold around 1.8%. The chain combines TRBV27 with TRBJ1-4, with TRBD1 matching 7 bases. The source of this sequence is a man aged 40-49 years who had recovered from COVID-19. Sequenced material: PBMCs or T cells enriched from blood (not recorded which). This CDR3 is CASSLAPGGNEKLFF. The CDR3 DNA is TGTGCCAGCAGCCTAGCTCCAGGGGGGAATGAAAAACTGTTTTTT.